This T cell receptor beta chain was captured by sequencing in a study of beta chain features in type 1 diabetes (dated by TCRdb to 2017 to 2018). About the investigation overall: Mean age, gender distribution, total cell number and subset yield did not differ between patients and healthy donors. A total of roughly 100 million sorted cells were examined across all samples, and the number of cells per subset was strongly correlated with RNA yield. The study compared TCRB repertoires of sorted circulating CD4+ T cell subsets between recently diagnosed type 1 diabetes patients and matched healthy donors. Regulatory and stem cell-like memory subsets were obtained from only 8 patients and roughly 8 healthy donors, while naive and central memory subsets were obtained from all 30 or so donors. General findings and caveats noted by the study authors: Type 1 diabetes patients showed a moderate but significant shortening of TCRB CDR3 length in all four CD4+ subsets. Naive, central memory and regulatory TCRB repertoires appeared to be more similar among patients than among healthy donors. Shorter templates might be favored by PCR, yet because patient and control samples were amplified and corrected together, any such skew would affect both groups equally. HLA sub-analyses involved small numbers of individuals, so any influence of HLA type on TCRB rearrangement remained unresolved. Patients with type 1 diabetes made fewer insertions and deleted more nucleotides at VDJ recombination sites, implying thymic rearrangement abnormalities. Because cDNA was sequenced instead of genomic DNA, activated cells with high expression could be over-represented, although the groups did not differ in activation or CD3 levels.

A word on this clone: It has no known antigen specificity. Per-base qualities were not stored, and no clone one base away is much larger.

Each donor gave one peripheral blood draw, averaging about 120 mL, which was collected into heparinised tubes. A BD FACSAria II was used to sort naive, central memory, regulatory and stem cell-like memory CD4+ T cells with a panel that included CD45RO, CCR7, CD25, CD127, CD95 and CD27. A purity above 95% was achieved for all sorted populations. Right away, PBMCs were isolated by Lymphoprep density gradient centrifugation and were stained directly, with no culture step. So that batch effects would be minimized, each experiment stained and sorted samples in pairs, pairing one healthy donor with one patient. The entire isolated RNA was reverse transcribed using the High Capacity cDNA Reverse Transcription Kit, and thus expressed TCRB transcripts were sequenced. Deep immunoSEQ sequencing was applied to naive, central memory and regulatory T cell samples, giving an average of roughly 3.5 million total reads per sample. Sorted cells were lysed in RLT buffer and RNA was extracted with DNase-treated RNeasy Micro or Mini kits, depending on cell number. Each cell subset was processed separately to prevent cross-contamination, with patient and healthy donor samples processed together. The immunoSEQ multiplex PCR was used to amplify TCRB sequences from cDNA, generating 87-bp fragments that spanned the CDR3 region. Amplicons were sequenced on the Illumina HiSeq platform. As for the authors' bioinformatics: Synthetic template baselines were used to correct PCR bias computationally, reads within Hamming distance 2 were collapsed, and singletons that could not be merged were discarded. Reads were aligned against IMGT so that V, D and J genes, CDR3 length and insertions or deletions at six rearrangement sites could be assigned. Within each subset, clonotype counts were normalized to sorted cell number, and only after that were true diversity and Gini coefficients computed with the tcR R package. The overlap coefficient, calculated on TCRB nucleotide sequences, was used to measure repertoire sharing. Out-of-frame TCRB sequences from naive cells were analyzed to stand in for the pre-selection repertoire. TCRdb limited this immuneACCESS table to in-frame rearrangements with V and J called. A share of clones is missing; checked studies link under half to unresolved V genes, and the rest is unexplained. That table gives V, J and clone size, and the DNA gave D and trimming. The sample contains 300,000 to 450,000 clones, roughly 12% of them found a single time. The ten largest account for 0.01% of the sample.

Based on the germline V gene, the CDR1 and CDR2 sequences are SGHDT and YYEEEE. The CDR3 spans 14 residues, from the cysteine through the phenylalanine. Only CDR3 DNA is held: 42 bases, read in frame from base 1. V trim: 5 bases; J trim: 9 bases; unmatched bases: 5. The sequence came from a woman between 18 and 30 years old with type 1 diabetes. The chain uses TRBV5-6 and TRBJ1-6, with 10 central nucleotides matching TRBD1. The sequencing sample was made of naive CD4+ T cells from blood. The sample's cell subset or site label, in plain terms: true naive CD4+ T cells. The CDR3 reads as follows: CASRGTGEGSPLHF. The base sequence is TGTGCCAGCAGGGGGACAGGGGAGGGTTCACCCCTCCACTTT.